This T cell receptor beta chain was sequenced in a study of blood T cell repertoires in COVID-19. On the study more broadly: T cells, B-cell-depleted T cells, or PBMCs provided the cDNA or gDNA that served as material.

This CDR3 has 16 residues. The V gene end was trimmed by 4 bases and the J gene end by 0 bases; junction bases not matched to a gene: 5. Germline CDR1 is KGHDR and CDR2 is SFDVKD. In the original processing: Scientists estimated how many nucleated cells there were by amplifying reference gene primers. Here immunoSEQ multiplex PCR was the method, and the copy in TCRdb shows in-frame clones only, minus some. That table supplies the V and J calls and clone size; D and trimming were determined from the DNA. This table has approximately 49,000 clones, 87% appearing once. This chain joins TRBV24-1 and TRBJ1-5, with 7 bases fitting TRBD1. The sample consisted of peripheral blood. The clonotype originates from a man aged 45-65 years with acute or convalescent COVID-19. CDR3 sequence: CATSEPGTASNQPQHF. The CDR3 DNA sequence: TGTGCCACCAGTGAACCCGGGACAGCTAGCAATCAGCCCCAGCATTTT.